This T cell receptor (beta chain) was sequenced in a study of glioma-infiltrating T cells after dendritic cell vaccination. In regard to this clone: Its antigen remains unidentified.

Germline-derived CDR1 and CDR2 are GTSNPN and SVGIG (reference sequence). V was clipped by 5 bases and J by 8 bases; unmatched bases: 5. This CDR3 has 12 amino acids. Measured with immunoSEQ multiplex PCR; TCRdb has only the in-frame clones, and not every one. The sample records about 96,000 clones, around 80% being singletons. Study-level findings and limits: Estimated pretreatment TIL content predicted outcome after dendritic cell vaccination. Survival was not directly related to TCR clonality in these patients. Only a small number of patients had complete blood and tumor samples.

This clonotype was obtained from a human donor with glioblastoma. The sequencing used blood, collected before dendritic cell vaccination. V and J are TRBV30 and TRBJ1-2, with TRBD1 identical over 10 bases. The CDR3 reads CAWADRGIGYTF. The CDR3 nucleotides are TGTGCCTGGGCGGACAGGGGGATAGGCTACACCTTC.